Shown below are 22 T cell receptor beta chains from a single sample sequenced in a study of T cells in localized non-small cell lung cancer. Repertoires were generated with immunoSEQ multiplex PCR, while TCRdb's copy carries only in-frame clones and drops some. In the table there are about 690 clones, approximately 25% of which are singletons. The sequencing here drew on lung tumor tissue, taken before any cancer treatment. These receptors all come from a woman between 40 and 69 years old with stage III lung adenocarcinoma.

The chain combines TRBV6-8 with TRBJ1-4, with D perhaps TRBD1 (5 bases). The CDR3 consists of 13 residues. Looked up from germline, CDR1 is MNHGY and CDR2 is SAAAGT. V was trimmed by 10 bases and J by 0 bases, leaving 9 bases between them. DNA for the CDR3: TGTGCCATCAGGGACCCAACTAATGAAAAACTGTTTTTT. Translation: CAIRDPTNEKLFF.

The rearrangement joins TRBV28 to TRBJ2-2; 10 bases agree with TRBD2. The germline CDR1 and CDR2 sequences are MDHEN and SYDVKM. CDR3 length: 15 amino acids. The trim removed 6 bases at V and 7 bases at J, leaving 8 bases unmatched. CDR3 in DNA: TGTGCCAGCAGGAGGAGCGGGAGGGTGAGCGGGGAGCTGTTTTTT. Its protein is CASRRSGRVSGELFF.

In this sample, this clone turned up a few times. This rearrangement joins TRBV28 to TRBJ1-5, with D unclear. The CDR3 runs to 13 residues. Germline CDR1 MDHEN, CDR2 SYDVKM. V lost 2 bases and J lost 7, with 9 bases in between. The CDR3 nucleotides read TGTGCCAGCAGTTTACTTGGGATCCAGCCCCAGCATTTT. This sequence encodes CASSLLGIQPQHF.

V and J are TRBV11-3 and TRBJ2-1; D unresolved. The CDR3 extends over 14 amino acids. Germline values: CDR1 SGHNT, CDR2 YENEEA. Deletions cut 5 bases from V and 0 bases from J, with 8 bases between. The CDR3 sequence is CASSRRSSYNEQFF. CDR3 DNA sequence: TGTGCCAGCAGCCGGAGAAGCTCCTACAATGAGCAGTTCTTC.

By share, this clone counts as large. V usage is TRBV9 and J usage is TRBJ2-1; TRBD2 matches 16 bases. Looked up from germline, CDR1 is SGDLS and CDR2 is YYNGEE. CDR3 length: 20 amino acids. The ends lost 1 base at V and 3 bases at J; junction bases unmatched: 10. The CDR3 bases are TGTGCCAGCAGCGTAATTGGAGGGACTAGCGGGAGGGCAAGCTACAATGAGCAGTTCTTC. Protein: CASSVIGGTSGRASYNEQFF.

The chain combines TRBV7-5 with TRBJ2-1; the table's D gene call, TRBD2, was not cross checked with the DNA. TRBV7-5 is assigned pseudogene status. The CDR3 has 17 residues. CDR3 loop: CASNPGSGTSGNNEQFF. In DNA form, the CDR3 reads TGTGCCAGCAACCCGGGGTCCGGGACTAGCGGGAACAATGAGCAGTTCTTC.

The chain has TRBV11-3 and TRBJ1-1; 8 bases are shared with TRBD1. This CDR3 spans 14 amino acids. Germline CDR1 SGHNT, CDR2 YENEEA. V trimming: 5 bases; J trimming: 4 bases; junction bases outside the gene matches: 6. CDR3 loop: CASSGQGPGTEAFF. Written as DNA, the CDR3 is TGTGCCAGCAGCGGACAGGGACCGGGCACTGAAGCTTTCTTT.

This clone has a handful of counts. The gene calls are TRBV6-8 and TRBJ2-3; D unresolved. The germline CDR1 and CDR2 sequences are MNHGY and SAAAGT. The CDR3 sequence is 15 residues long. Trimming cost V 7 bases and J 4 bases, with 18 bases left between them. CDR3 amino acids: CASNPLLITADTQYF. In DNA, the CDR3 is TGTGCCAGCAATCCCCTACTCATTACAGCAGATACGCAGTATTTT.

The V and J genes are TRBV12-5 and TRBJ2-5, with 9 bases fitting TRBD2. The CDR3 is 14 residues long. V gave up 10 bases and J gave up 0 bases; unmatched junction bases: 6. The germline V gene encodes CDR1 LGHNT and CDR2 FRNRAP. As DNA, the CDR3 is TGTGCTACCGCTAGCGGGATCCACCAAGAGACCCAGTACTTC. As protein: CATASGIHQETQYF.

Only a few counts were recorded for this clone. The chain combines TRBV1 with TRBJ2-2; the table's D call, TRBD1, has no DNA check behind it. TRBV1 is reported as a pseudogene. CDR3 length: 16 amino acids. The CDR3 region has the DNA TGCGCCAGCAGCCCGACCGGGACAGGGGGCACCGGGGAGCTGTTTTTT. Translation: CASSPTGTGGTGELFF.

This chain uses TRBV11-3 with TRBJ2-6; 9 bases map to TRBD1. Germline CDR1 reads SGHNT; CDR2 reads YENEEA. J was trimmed by 1 base and V by 5 bases; bases with no gene match: 9. The CDR3 has 18 residues. CDR3 DNA: TGTGCCAGCAGCATGACTGGGACAGGGTATTCTGGGGCCAACGTCCTGACTTTC. This gives the protein CASSMTGTGYSGANVLTF.

V and J are TRBV6-4 and TRBJ2-7; weak D call: TRBD2 (7 bases). This CDR3 is built from 14 residues. Germline loops: CDR1 MRHNA, CDR2 SNTAGT. V was cut by 10 bases and J by 3 bases, with 19 bases left in between. Here the CDR3 DNA reads TGTGCCACCCAGGGGACGGGAGGCTACTACGAGCAGTACTTC. The encoded protein is CATQGTGGYYEQYF.

This clone has just a few counts. CDR3 loop: CASSQDYTEAFF. The CDR3 DNA follows: TGTGCCAGCAGCCAGGACTACACTGAAGCTTTCTTT. The genes are TRBV6-8 and TRBJ1-1; D is unclear. Germline lookup yields CDR1 MNHGY and CDR2 SAAAGT. The CDR3 loop spans 12 amino acids. V dropped 6 bases and J dropped 3 bases, with 8 bases sitting between them.

This clone has a handful of counts. The chain has TRBV30 and TRBJ2-1, with TRBD2 matching 13 bases. Germline lookup yields CDR1 GTSNPN and CDR2 SVGIG (reference sequence). The CDR3 has 17 residues. V gave up 3 bases and J gave up 8 bases; unmatched junction bases: 13. The CDR3 region is CAWREGLAGPSNDEQFF. In DNA form, the CDR3 reads TGTGCCTGGAGGGAGGGACTAGCGGGACCCTCTAACGATGAGCAGTTCTTC.

This chain connects TRBV10-2 to TRBJ1-5; D gene uncertain. The CDR3 totals 16 residues. Germline lookup yields CDR1 WSHSY and CDR2 SAAADI. The V gene lost 3 bases and the J gene lost 3 bases, with 15 bases spanning the gap. The CDR3 sequence: CASSDGFSHSNQPQHF. Written as DNA, the CDR3 is TGCGCCAGCAGTGATGGTTTTAGTCACTCCAATCAGCCCCAGCATTTT.

The table lists this clone with a few counts. The gene calls are TRBV9 and TRBJ2-5, with 9 nucleotides matching TRBD1. Germline V gene data show CDR1 as SGDLS and CDR2 as YYNGEE. This CDR3 spans 14 amino acids. The V and J ends lost 5 bases and 4 bases, in that order; junction bases with no gene match: 6. CDR3 amino acids: CASSKDRGVETQYF. The DNA for the CDR3 is TGTGCCAGCAGTAAGGACAGGGGAGTAGAGACCCAGTACTTC.

This clone was found once. This chain uses TRBV5-1 with TRBJ1-3; D is undetermined. This CDR3 has 15 amino acids. V lost 0 bases, J lost 2 bases, and 9 bases lay in between. CDR1 is SGHRS, CDR2 YFSETQ, per germline. DNA of the CDR3: TGCGCCAGCAGCTTGGAGCCAGCCACTGGAAACACCATATATTTT. The encoded protein is CASSLEPATGNTIYF.

The chain is built from TRBV19 and TRBJ1-1, with D perhaps matching TRBD1 (5 bases). The V gene's germline CDR1 is LNHDA and CDR2 SQIVND (reference sequence). CDR3 length: 16 residues. The V end lost 5 bases, the J end lost 0 bases, and 16 bases lay between the germline ends. CDR3 loop: CASSGTRAPVNTEAFF. The CDR3 region has the DNA TGTGCCAGTAGTGGGACCAGGGCTCCGGTGAACACTGAAGCTTTCTTT.

This clone turned up a few times. This chain uses TRBV11-3 with TRBJ1-5; D ambiguous. Per germline, CDR1 SGHNT and CDR2 YENEEA. V was clipped by 0 bases and J by 8 bases, with 11 bases between them. The CDR3 contains 14 residues. The DNA of the CDR3 is TGTGCCAGCAGCTTAGAGCGGGGTATGAAGCCCCAGCATTTT. This translates into CASSLERGMKPQHF.

The table lists this clone with a few counts. The chain carries TRBV23-1 and TRBJ2-3; D is perhaps TRBD2 (6 bases). TRBV23-1 is assigned to the ORF class and has an uncertain function. The CDR3 contains 16 residues. V lost 6 bases to trimming and J lost 8 bases, with 24 bases between them. DNA for the CDR3: TGCGCCAGCAGCCGGGAGACCGGGACCTCGAGCGGTACGCAGTATTTT. This codes for CASSRETGTSSGTQYF.

This clone was seen a handful of times. The chain links TRBV7-2 to TRBJ1-2, with D uncertain. Germline loops: CDR1 SGHTA, CDR2 FQGNSA. V was cut by 1 base and J by 10 bases, with 13 bases left in between. This CDR3 spans 13 amino acids. The CDR3 DNA sequence: TGTGCCAGCAGCTTAGGCAAACCACTCAACTACACCTTC. It encodes CASSLGKPLNYTF.

V is TRBV23-1 and J is TRBJ1-2, with D perhaps matching TRBD1 (6 bases). TRBV23-1 is classed as an ORF, of uncertain function. The CDR3 extends over 13 amino acids. V was clipped by 5 bases and J by 4 bases, with 11 bases between them. CDR3 nucleotides: TGCGCCAGCAGTTCGGGACAAGTCTATGGCTACACCTTC. It translates to CASSSGQVYGYTF.